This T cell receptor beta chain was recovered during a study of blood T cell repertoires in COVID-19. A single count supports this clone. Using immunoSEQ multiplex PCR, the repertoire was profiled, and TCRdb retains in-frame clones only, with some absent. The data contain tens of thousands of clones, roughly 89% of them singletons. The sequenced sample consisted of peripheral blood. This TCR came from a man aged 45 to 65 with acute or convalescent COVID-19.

CDR3 in amino acids: CASSASGGVPSFTYTF. The CDR3 bases are TGTGCCAGCAGTGCATCGGGAGGAGTCCCATCCTTTACGTACACCTTC. The genes are TRBV6-4 and TRBJ1-2; no definite D call. The CDR3 is made up of 16 amino acids. From germline, CDR1 is MRHNA and CDR2 SNTAGT. Trimming stripped 4 bases from V and 11 bases from J, with 26 bases between.